The rows below give T cell receptor beta chains drawn from one sample of a study of blood T cell repertoires in COVID-19. The protocol was immunoSEQ multiplex PCR, while the TCRdb copy is restricted to in-frame clones and leaves out a portion. The sample yields about 140,000 clones, approximately 80% seen once. Sample: peripheral blood. The receptors stem from a woman aged 55-70 years with acute or convalescent COVID-19. Each CDR3 is given without its conserved first and last residue. Some rows mark clone size as missing; the rest say once, few, many or name a class of expanded clone.

abundance: .; len: 14; v_gene: TRBV27; CDR3aa: ASSATPREGDYGYT
abundance: .; len: 14; v_gene: TRBV6-5; CDR3aa: ASSYDSSGSYNEQF
abundance: .; len: 13; v_gene: TRBV20-1; CDR3aa: SASAMAEGAWTQY
abundance: .; len: 12; v_gene: TRBV7-9; CDR3aa: ASSLAVVSYEQY
abundance: .; len: 13; v_gene: TRBV2; CDR3aa: ASRSDRAGYQPQH
abundance: .; len: 13; v_gene: TRBV5-1; CDR3aa: ASATQLAQHNEQF
abundance: .; len: 11; v_gene: TRBV6-4; CDR3aa: ASSAGQVNEQF
abundance: .; len: 13; v_gene: TRBV18; CDR3aa: ASSEVAGSTDTQY
abundance: .; len: 11; v_gene: TRBV28; CDR3aa: ASKGPNTGELF
abundance: .; len: 13; v_gene: TRBV6-5; CDR3aa: ASSYWTGASYGYT
abundance: .; len: 11; v_gene: TRBV12-3/TRBV12-4; CDR3aa: ASSLGRVNTIY
abundance: .; len: 17; v_gene: TRBV4-2; CDR3aa: ASSQAPTSARGSYNEQF
abundance: few; len: 12; v_gene: TRBV29-1; CDR3aa: SVETDRARNEQY
abundance: few; len: 13; v_gene: TRBV28; CDR3aa: ATSLLTGTGYGYT
abundance: .; len: 11; v_gene: TRBV14; CDR3aa: ASSQDYGYEQY
abundance: .; len: 12; v_gene: TRBV5-1; CDR3aa: ASSREASLGGYT
abundance: few; len: 11; v_gene: TRBV19; CDR3aa: ASSVRGWNEQF
abundance: .; len: 13; v_gene: TRBV5-1; CDR3aa: ASSLWGRATETQY
abundance: .; len: 11; v_gene: TRBV29-1; CDR3aa: SVSTGANSPLH
abundance: .; len: 13; v_gene: TRBV29-1; CDR3aa: SVPMLAGYTDTQY
abundance: few; len: 14; v_gene: TRBV6-1; CDR3aa: ASSELQGARNTEAF
abundance: once; len: 10; v_gene: TRBV19; CDR3aa: ASSSANEKLF
abundance: .; len: 10; v_gene: TRBV6-6; CDR3aa: ASSLPGAEQY
abundance: .; len: 12; v_gene: TRBV5-5; CDR3aa: ASSLTGPSYTQY
abundance: .; len: 10; v_gene: TRBV21-1; CDR3aa: ATGGTDTEAF
abundance: .; len: 13; v_gene: TRBV27; CDR3aa: ASSLSSGLAETQY
abundance: .; len: 13; v_gene: TRBV19; CDR3aa: ASSIGGQGIYEQY
abundance: once; len: 12; v_gene: TRBV5-6; CDR3aa: ASSTLLGGAEAF
abundance: once; len: 10; v_gene: TRBV7-9; CDR3aa: ASSSRGVEAF
abundance: .; len: 16; v_gene: TRBV7-3; CDR3aa: ASSFQSTGTSAYNEQF
abundance: .; len: 13; v_gene: TRBV7-9; CDR3aa: ASIPLQRPYNEQF
abundance: .; len: 9; v_gene: TRBV20-1; CDR3aa: SARARLEQF
abundance: .; len: 12; v_gene: TRBV20-1; CDR3aa: SASESPTDHGYT
abundance: few; len: 12; v_gene: TRBV7-9; CDR3aa: ASSFMTGDTEAF